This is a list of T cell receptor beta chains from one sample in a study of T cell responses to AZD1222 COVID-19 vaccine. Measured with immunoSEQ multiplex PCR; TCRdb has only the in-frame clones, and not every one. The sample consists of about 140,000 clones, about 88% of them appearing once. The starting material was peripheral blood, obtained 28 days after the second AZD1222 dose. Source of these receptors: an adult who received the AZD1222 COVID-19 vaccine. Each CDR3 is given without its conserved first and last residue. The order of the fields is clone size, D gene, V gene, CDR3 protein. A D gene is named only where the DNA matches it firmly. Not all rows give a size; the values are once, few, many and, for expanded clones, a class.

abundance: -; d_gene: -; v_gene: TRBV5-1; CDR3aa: ASSLGSTANEKLF
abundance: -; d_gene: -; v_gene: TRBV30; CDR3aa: AWSSGSNQPQH
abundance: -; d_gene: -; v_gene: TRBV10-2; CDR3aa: ASRLTYEQY
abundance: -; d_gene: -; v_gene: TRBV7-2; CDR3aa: ASSPGGAQETQY
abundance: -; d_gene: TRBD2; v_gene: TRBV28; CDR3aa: ASSTAAGLAGDQETQY
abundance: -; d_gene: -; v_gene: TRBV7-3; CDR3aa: ASSSGTGSGSPLH
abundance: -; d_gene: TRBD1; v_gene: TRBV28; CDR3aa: ASSLQGAYGYT
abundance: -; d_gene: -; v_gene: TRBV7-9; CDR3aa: ASSLEVFRSRYGYT
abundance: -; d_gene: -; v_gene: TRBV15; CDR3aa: ATSRTVGELF
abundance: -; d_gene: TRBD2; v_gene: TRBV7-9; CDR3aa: ASRIVSGGYPGELF
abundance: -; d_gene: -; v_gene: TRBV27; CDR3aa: ASSWSENTEAF
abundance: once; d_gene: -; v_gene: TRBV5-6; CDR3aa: ASSLGHPDTIY
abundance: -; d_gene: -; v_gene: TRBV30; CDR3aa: AWSLAEYQPQH
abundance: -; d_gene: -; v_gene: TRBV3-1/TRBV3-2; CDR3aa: ASSLGHLYEQY
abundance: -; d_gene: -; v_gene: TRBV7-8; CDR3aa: ASSSPRGGDTQY
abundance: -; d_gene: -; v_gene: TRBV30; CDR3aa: AWSVGGWNTEAF
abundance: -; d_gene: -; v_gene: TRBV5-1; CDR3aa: ASSSDASSYNEQF
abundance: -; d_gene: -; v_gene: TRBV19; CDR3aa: ASSMTGTTEAF